The clone carrying this T cell receptor (beta chain) was counted a single time. Repertoires were generated with immunoSEQ multiplex PCR, while TCRdb's copy carries only in-frame clones and drops some. The table has some 210,000 clones, around 86% seen once. Trimming cost V 6 bases and J 2 bases, with 18 bases left between them. There are 16 residues in the CDR3. Germline V gives CDR1 LGHNT, CDR2 FRNRAP. This entry comes from a study of blood T cell repertoires in COVID-19. Sequenced material: peripheral blood. The chain uses TRBV12-5 and TRBJ2-3; D possibly corresponds to TRBD2 (7 bases). The receptor was derived from a man in his sixties who had recovered from COVID-19. CDR3 loop: CASGPSGGGATDTQYF. As DNA, the CDR3 is TGTGCTAGTGGCCCGAGTGGTGGGGGGGCCACAGATACGCAGTATTTT.